What follows is one TCR beta chain and its context. The CDR3 runs to 18 residues. V dropped 5 bases and J dropped 0; count of bases not matched to a gene: 13. In germline, CDR1 is LNHDA, CDR2 SQIVND (reference sequence). The repertoire was sequenced with immunoSEQ multiplex PCR; TCRdb's copy has only in-frame clones and lacks some. In the table there are approximately 330,000 clones, over 90% of which are singletons. The data derive from a study of brain T cells in children with intractable seizures. Specified time point: blood from clinic visit 5 months post-surgery; TSC patient then seizure free. V gene TRBV19 combines with J gene TRBJ2-4, with 7 nucleotides matching TRBD1. This receptor was identified in a boy under two years old with tuberous sclerosis and intractable seizures. Source: peripheral blood, taken more than 4 months after surgery. CDR3 sequence (DNA): TGTGCCAGTAGTCCCCGACAGGGTGGACCTGTAGCCAAAAACATTCAGTACTTC. Its translation: CASSPRQGGPVAKNIQYF.